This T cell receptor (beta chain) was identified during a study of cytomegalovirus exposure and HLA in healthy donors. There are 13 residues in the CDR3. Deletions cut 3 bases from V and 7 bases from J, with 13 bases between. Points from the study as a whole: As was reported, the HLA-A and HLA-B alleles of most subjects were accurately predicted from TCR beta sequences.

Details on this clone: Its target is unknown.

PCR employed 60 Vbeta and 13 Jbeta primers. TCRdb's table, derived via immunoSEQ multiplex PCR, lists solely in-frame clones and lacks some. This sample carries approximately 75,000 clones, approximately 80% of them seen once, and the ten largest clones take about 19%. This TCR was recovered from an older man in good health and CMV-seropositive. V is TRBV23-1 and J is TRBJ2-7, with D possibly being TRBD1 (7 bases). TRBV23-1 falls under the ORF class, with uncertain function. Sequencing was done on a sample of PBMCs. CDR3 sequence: CASSHTGAGEQYF. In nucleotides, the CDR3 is TGCGCCAGCAGTCACACAGGGGCGGGGGAGCAGTACTTC.